One and the same sample provided the 10 T cell receptor beta chains below, sequenced in a study of blood T cell repertoires in COVID-19. Repertoires were generated with immunoSEQ multiplex PCR, while TCRdb's copy carries only in-frame clones and drops some. The repertoire holds around 130,000 clones, with approximately 90% as singletons. The sample was peripheral blood. These receptors all come from a human donor with COVID-19, enrolled during active disease. The donor label of this sample is uncertain.

The CDR3 nucleotides are TGTGCCAGTAGTGCGACAGGGTGGGACTATGGCTACACCTTC. Translating gives CASSATGWDYGYTF. This chain joins TRBV19 and TRBJ1-2; 7 bases agree with TRBD1. This CDR3 region has 14 residues. Trimming took 5 bases from V and 3 from J; bases not matched to a gene: 6. In germline, CDR1 is LNHDA, CDR2 SQIVND (reference sequence).

This chain connects TRBV6-5 to TRBJ2-7, with a possible D match to TRBD1 (6 bases). Germline V gene data show CDR1 as MNHEY and CDR2 as SVGAGI. V gave up 5 bases and J gave up 4 bases, with 12 bases separating them. This CDR3 has 13 residues. CDR3 loop: CASSTPRGYEQYF. The CDR3 coding sequence is TGTGCCAGCAGTACCCCAAGGGGGTACGAGCAGTACTTC.

V and J are TRBV10-3 and TRBJ1-2; possibly TRBD1 for D (5 bases). The V and J ends lost 0 bases and 6 bases respectively, with 14 bases between them. This CDR3 has 15 amino acids. Germline CDR1 ENHRY, CDR2 SYGVKD. The CDR3 nucleotides read TGTGCCATCAGTGAGTCACGTCAAGGGGTTGATGGCTACACCTTC. It encodes CAISESRQGVDGYTF.

This clone was recorded only once. Additional DNA sequences in this sample encode the identical CDR3. V usage is TRBV2 and J usage is TRBJ2-1; TRBD1 agrees at 10 bases. This CDR3 is 12 amino acids long. Looked up from germline, CDR1 is SNHLY and CDR2 is FYNNEI. The junction had 2 bases not matched to a gene; V was cut back by 8 bases and J by 7 bases. The CDR3 region has the DNA TGTGCCAGCTCGGACAGGGGGAATGAGCAGTTCTTC. This encodes CASSDRGNEQFF.

The chain recombines TRBV9 with TRBJ1-2, with D possibly being TRBD1 (6 bases). Trimming took 4 bases from V and 8 from J, leaving 15 bases between them. The CDR3 covers 13 residues. Germline V lookup: CDR1 SGDLS, CDR2 YYNGEE. DNA of the CDR3: TGTGCCAGCAGCTCGGACAGTTCTGTGGGCTACACCTTC. It is translated as CASSSDSSVGYTF.

V is TRBV11-2 and J is TRBJ2-5; the match to TRBD1 covers 8 bases. V trimming: 0 bases; J trimming: 5 bases; junction bases outside the gene matches: 11. CDR1 and CDR2 (germline): SGHAT, FQNNGV. The CDR3 runs 17 residues. The CDR3 sequence: CASSLDRGQAGGETQYF. DNA for the CDR3: TGTGCCAGCAGCTTAGATAGGGGACAGGCCGGAGGGGAGACCCAGTACTTC.

V is TRBV13 and J is TRBJ2-1; 9 bases map to TRBD2. This CDR3 has 17 amino acids. After removal of 4 bases from V and 1 base from J, the junction contained 8 bases not matched to a gene. Germline-derived CDR1 and CDR2 are PRHDT and FYEKMQ (reference sequence). Here the CDR3 reads CASSSSPTSGSYNEQFF. The DNA for the CDR3 is TGTGCCAGCAGCTCCTCCCCCACTAGCGGGTCCTACAATGAGCAGTTCTTC. Supplemented by reference TRBV13 and TRBJ2-1, the full variable domain reads AAGVIQSPRHLIKEKRETATLKCYPIPRHDTVYWYQQGPGQDPQFLISFYEKMQSDKGSIPDRFSAQQFSDYHSELNMSSLELGDSALYFCASSSSPTSGSYNEQFFGPGTRLTVL.

The chain recombines TRBV6-1 with TRBJ2-3, with a weak D call TRBD1 (5 bases). The V gene lost 0 bases and the J gene lost 2 bases, with 9 bases spanning the gap. Per germline, CDR1 MNHNS and CDR2 SASEGT. The CDR3 has 15 amino acids. CDR3 DNA: TGTGCCAGCAGTGAAGCGGCAGGGTTCACAGATACGCAGTATTTT. Its protein product is CASSEAAGFTDTQYF.

This clone was detected only a few times. The chain is built from TRBV5-1 and TRBJ2-7, with D perhaps TRBD2 (6 bases). Per the germline V gene, CDR1 is SGHRS and CDR2 is YFSETQ. CDR3 length: 16 amino acids. Trimming removed 4 bases at V and 6 bases at J, with 23 bases between. Here the CDR3 DNA reads TGCGCCAGCAGCGCGGGGTGGGGACGGGGAATTTTCGAGCAGTACTTC. Encoded protein: CASSAGWGRGIFEQYF.

The chain combines TRBV5-6 with TRBJ2-5, with D perhaps matching TRBD2 (5 bases). This CDR3 comprises 16 residues. Germline assignment: CDR1 SGHDT and CDR2 YYEEEE. V gave up 2 bases and J gave up 5 bases, with 19 bases separating them. The CDR3 loop is CASSFRAGRPGETQYF. CDR3 coding DNA: TGTGCCAGCAGCTTCCGAGCTGGAAGACCGGGGGAGACCCAGTACTTC.